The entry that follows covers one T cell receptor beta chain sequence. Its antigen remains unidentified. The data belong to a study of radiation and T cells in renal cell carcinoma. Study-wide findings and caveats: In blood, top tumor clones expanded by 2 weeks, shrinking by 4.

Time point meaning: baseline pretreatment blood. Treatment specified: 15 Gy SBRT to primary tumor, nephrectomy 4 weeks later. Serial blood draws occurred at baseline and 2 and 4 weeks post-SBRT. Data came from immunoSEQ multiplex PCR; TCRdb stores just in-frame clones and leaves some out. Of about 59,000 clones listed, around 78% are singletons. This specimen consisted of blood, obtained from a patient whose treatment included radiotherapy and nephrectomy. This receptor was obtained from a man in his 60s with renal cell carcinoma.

CDR3 protein: CAWRPRVSAEQFF. CDR3 DNA: TGTGCCTGGAGACCTCGGGTCTCGGCTGAGCAGTTCTTC. The chain has TRBV30 and TRBJ2-1; the D is unclear. The CDR3 has 13 residues. Per germline, CDR1 GTSNPN and CDR2 SVGIG (reference sequence). Trimming removed 3 bases at V and 9 bases at J, with 15 bases between.